This T cell receptor (beta chain) was sequenced during a study of blood T cell repertoires in COVID-19. As for the study in general: The cDNA or gDNA used as material had been derived from T cells, B-cell-depleted T cells, or PBMCs.

Sequencing used immunoSEQ multiplex PCR; TCRdb keeps in-frame clones, though not all of them. This table has some 20,000 clones, around 94% appearing once. This receptor was taken from a human donor in a cohort sampled during active COVID-19. Sequences were obtained from peripheral blood.

CDR3 bases: TGTGCCAGCAGCTCTACCGGACAGGCCTATGGCTACACCTTC. Residues: CASSSTGQAYGYTF. This chain connects TRBV5-4 to TRBJ1-2; 7 bases are shared with TRBD1. This CDR3 spans 14 amino acids. The junction had 6 bases not matched to a gene; V was cut back by 3 bases and J by 4 bases. CDR1 SGHNT and CDR2 YYREEE come from the germline V gene (reference sequence).